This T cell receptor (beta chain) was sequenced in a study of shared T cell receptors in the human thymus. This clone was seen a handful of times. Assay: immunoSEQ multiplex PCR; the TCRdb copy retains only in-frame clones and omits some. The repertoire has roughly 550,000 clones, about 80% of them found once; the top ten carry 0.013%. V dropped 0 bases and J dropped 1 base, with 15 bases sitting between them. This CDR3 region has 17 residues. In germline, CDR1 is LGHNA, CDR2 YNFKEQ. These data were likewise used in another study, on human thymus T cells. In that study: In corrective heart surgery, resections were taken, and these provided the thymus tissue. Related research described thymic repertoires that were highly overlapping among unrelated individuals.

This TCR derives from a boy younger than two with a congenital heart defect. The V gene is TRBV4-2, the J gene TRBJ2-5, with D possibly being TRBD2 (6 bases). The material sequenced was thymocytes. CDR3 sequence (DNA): TGTGCCAGCAGCCAAGATCCCCGGGCGGGGCCCCAAGAGACCCAGTACTTC. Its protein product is CASSQDPRAGPQETQYF.